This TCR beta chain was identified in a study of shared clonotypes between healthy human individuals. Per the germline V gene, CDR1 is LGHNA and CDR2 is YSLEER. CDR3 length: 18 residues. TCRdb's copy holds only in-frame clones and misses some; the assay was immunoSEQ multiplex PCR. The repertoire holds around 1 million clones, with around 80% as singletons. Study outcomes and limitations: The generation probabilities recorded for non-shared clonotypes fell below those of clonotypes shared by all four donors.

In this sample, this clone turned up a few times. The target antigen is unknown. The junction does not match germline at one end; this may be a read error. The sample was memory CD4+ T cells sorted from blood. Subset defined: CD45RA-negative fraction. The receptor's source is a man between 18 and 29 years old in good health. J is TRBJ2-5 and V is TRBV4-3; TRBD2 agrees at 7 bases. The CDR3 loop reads CASSQELPVAGAKENQYF. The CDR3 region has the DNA TGCGCCAGCAGCCAAGAACTCCCTGTGGCGGGAGCCAAAGAGAACCAGTACTTC.